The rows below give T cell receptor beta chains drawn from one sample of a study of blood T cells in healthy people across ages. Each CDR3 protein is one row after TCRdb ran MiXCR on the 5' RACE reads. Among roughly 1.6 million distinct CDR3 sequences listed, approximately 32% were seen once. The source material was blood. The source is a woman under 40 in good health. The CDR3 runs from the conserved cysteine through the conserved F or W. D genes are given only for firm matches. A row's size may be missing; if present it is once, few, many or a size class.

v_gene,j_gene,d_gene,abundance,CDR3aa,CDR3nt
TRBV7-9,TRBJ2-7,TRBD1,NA,CASRGTGAGEQYF,TGTGCCAGCAGAGGGACAGGGGCAGGGGAGCAGTACTTC
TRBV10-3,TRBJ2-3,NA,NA,CAIEGEGTDTQYF,TGTGCCATCGAGGGAGAAGGGACAGATACGCAGTATTTT
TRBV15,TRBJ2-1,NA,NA,CATSIGLANEQFF,TGTGCCACCAGCATTGGACTGGCGAATGAGCAGTTCTTC
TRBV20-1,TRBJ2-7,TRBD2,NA,CSAWAPYGRAREQYF,TGCAGTGCTTGGGCCCCCTACGGGAGGGCCCGAGAGCAGTACTTC
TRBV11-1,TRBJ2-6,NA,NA,CASSLSSGRGGANVLTF,TGTGCCAGCAGCTTATCTTCCGGGCGAGGTGGGGCCAACGTCCTGACTTTC
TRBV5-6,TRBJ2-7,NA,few,CASSHSESYEQYF,TGTGCCAGCAGCCACTCAGAATCCTACGAGCAGTACTTC
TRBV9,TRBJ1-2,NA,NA,CASSVGIAGGYTF,TGTGCCAGCAGCGTAGGTATCGCGGGTGGCTACACCTTC
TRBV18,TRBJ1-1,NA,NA,CASSPAAMNTEAFF,TGTGCCAGCTCACCAGCGGCCATGAACACTGAAGCTTTCTTT
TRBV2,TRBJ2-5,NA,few,CASRRGAVQETQYF,TGTGCCAGCAGAAGGGGAGCGGTCCAAGAGACCCAGTACTTC
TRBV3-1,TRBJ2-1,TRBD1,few,CASSQLTGAHNEQFF,TGTGCCAGCAGCCAGTTGACAGGGGCCCACAATGAGCAGTTCTTC
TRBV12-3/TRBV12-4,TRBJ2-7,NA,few,CASTGGAEQYF,TGTGCCAGCACCGGTGGGGCCGAGCAGTACTTC
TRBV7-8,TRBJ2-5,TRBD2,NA,CASSLAGLGGWTQYF,TGTGCCAGCAGCTTAGCAGGACTCGGGGGGTGGACCCAGTACTTC
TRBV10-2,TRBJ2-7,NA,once,CASSESGSAASYGQYF,TGCGCCAGCAGTGAGTCGGGGTCAGCAGCCTCCTACGGGCAGTACTTC
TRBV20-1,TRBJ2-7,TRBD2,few,CSARDSMGEGGPQDEQYF,TGCAGTGCTAGAGATTCCATGGGCGAGGGAGGGCCTCAAGACGAGCAGTACTTC
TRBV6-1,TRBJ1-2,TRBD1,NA,CASSPTGTGLYGYTF,TGTGCCAGCAGTCCTACCGGGACAGGCCTCTATGGCTACACCTTC
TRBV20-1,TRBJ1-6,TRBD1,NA,CSARGGTGLYNSPLHF,TGCAGTGCTAGAGGAGGGACAGGGCTCTATAATTCACCCCTCCACTTT
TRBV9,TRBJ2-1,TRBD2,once,CASSTTLAGGSNEQFF,TGTGCCAGCAGCACAACCCTAGCGGGGGGGTCCAATGAGCAGTTCTTC
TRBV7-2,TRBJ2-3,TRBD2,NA,CASSLGRPAGVDTQYF,TGTGCCAGCAGCTTAGGGCGCCCAGCGGGGGTAGATACGCAGTATTTT
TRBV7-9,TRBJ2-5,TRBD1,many,CASSLDRGLQETQYF,TGTGCCAGCAGCTTGGACAGGGGGCTTCAAGAGACCCAGTACTTC
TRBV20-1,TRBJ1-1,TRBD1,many,CSARQGTNTEAFF,TGCAGTGCCCGACAGGGGACAAACACTGAAGCTTTCTTT
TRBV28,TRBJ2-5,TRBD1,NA,CASTTARVTGKETQYF,TGTGCCAGCACCACCGCCCGTGTGACAGGGAAAGAGACCCAGTACTTC
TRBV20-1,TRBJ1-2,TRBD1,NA,CRDSGTAIVKGYTF,TGCAGAGATTCCGGGACAGCAATTGTGAAAGGCTACACCTTC
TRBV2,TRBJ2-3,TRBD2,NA,CASTLTSGRLPDTQYF,TGTGCCAGCACTTTGACTAGCGGGAGACTCCCAGATACGCAGTATTTT
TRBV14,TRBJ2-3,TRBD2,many,CASSPTLGLAGTEFGQYF,TGTGCCAGCAGCCCGACCCTCGGACTAGCGGGGACGGAGTTCGGGCAGTATTTT
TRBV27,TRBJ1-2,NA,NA,CASSLVGRYGYTF,TGTGCCAGCAGTTTAGTGGGGCGCTATGGCTACACCTTC
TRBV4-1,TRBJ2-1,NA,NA,CASSRPRQFF,TGTGCCAGCAGCCGACCCAGGCAGTTCTTC
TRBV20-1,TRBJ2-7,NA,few,CSARDGQYQAYEQYF,TGCAGTGCTAGAGATGGACAGTATCAGGCCTACGAGCAGTACTTC
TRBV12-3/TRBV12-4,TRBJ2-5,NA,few,CASSLGNLRTQYF,TGTGCCAGCAGTTTAGGCAACCTCCGGACCCAGTACTTC
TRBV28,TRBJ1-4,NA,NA,CASSLPGSVTNEKLFF,TGTGCCAGCAGTTTACCGGGCTCTGTGACTAATGAAAAACTGTTTTTT
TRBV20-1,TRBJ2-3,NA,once,CSTKKGGDTQYF,TGCAGTACTAAAAAGGGGGGAGATACGCAGTATTTT
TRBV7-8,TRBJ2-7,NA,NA,CASSPQGSSYGQYF,TGTGCCAGCAGCCCACAGGGTAGCTCCTACGGGCAGTACTTC
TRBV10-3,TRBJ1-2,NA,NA,CAISDRYYGYTF,TGTGCCATCAGCGACAGGTATTATGGCTACACCTTC
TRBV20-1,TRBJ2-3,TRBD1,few,CSAPTGADTQYF,TGCAGTGCTCCTACAGGGGCAGATACGCAGTATTTT
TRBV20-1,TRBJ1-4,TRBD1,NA,CSANGRGGSKEKLFF,TGCAGTGCAAATGGACGAGGGGGCTCGAAGGAAAAACTGTTTTTT
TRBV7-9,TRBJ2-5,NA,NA,CASSPVLETQYF,TGTGCCAGCAGCCCGGTCCTAGAGACCCAGTACTTC
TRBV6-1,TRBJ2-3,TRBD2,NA,CASSEFWAGVSTDTQYF,TGTGCCAGCAGTGAGTTTTGGGCGGGAGTGTCGACAGATACGCAGTATTTT
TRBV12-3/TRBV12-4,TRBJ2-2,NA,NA,CASRREGANTGELFF,TGTGCCAGCAGGCGAGAAGGGGCGAACACCGGGGAGCTGTTTTTT